A selection of T cell receptor beta chains follows, all from one sample in a study of Ad26.COV2.S vaccination and SARS-CoV-2 variants. Profiling relied on immunoSEQ multiplex PCR, and the TCRdb table lists in-frame clones only, not all of them. Seen here are 500,000 or so clones, 80% to 90% observed once, and the top ten hold just over 2.5%. The sample in question was peripheral blood, obtained in a trial of Ad26.COV2.S vaccine versus placebo. Receptors originate from a person between 18 and 65 years old who received the Ad26.COV2.S COVID-19 vaccine or a placebo. CDR3s include the opening cysteine and the closing phenylalanine or tryptophan. A D gene is named only where the DNA matches it firmly. Some rows have no size entry. The others give once, few or many, or a class for an expanded clone.

V gene: TRBV6-6
J gene: TRBJ1-2
clone size: once
D gene: TRBD1
CDR3 protein: CASTPGQASGYTF
CDR3 DNA: TGTGCCAGCACCCCGGGACAGGCCAGTGGCTACACCTTC

V gene: TRBV28
J gene: TRBJ2-1
clone size: NA
D gene: TRBD2
CDR3 protein: CASSPGGKIGEQFF
CDR3 DNA: TGTGCCAGCAGTCCGGGGGGGAAGATCGGTGAGCAGTTCTTC

V gene: TRBV5-1
J gene: TRBJ1-1
clone size: NA
D gene: NA
CDR3 protein: CASSSRSVVDTEAFF
CDR3 DNA: TGCGCCAGCAGCTCCCGTTCCGTTGTGGACACTGAAGCTTTCTTT

V gene: TRBV3-1/TRBV3-2
J gene: TRBJ2-5
clone size: NA
D gene: NA
CDR3 protein: CASSLHGEETQYF
CDR3 DNA: TGTGCCAGCAGCCTCCACGGGGAAGAGACCCAGTACTTC

V gene: TRBV7-2
J gene: TRBJ1-5
clone size: NA
D gene: NA
CDR3 protein: CASSPHVNSNQPQHF
CDR3 DNA: TGTGCCAGCAGCCCACATGTCAATAGCAATCAGCCCCAGCATTTT

V gene: TRBV27
J gene: TRBJ2-2
clone size: few
D gene: NA
CDR3 protein: CASSPMRGANTGELFF
CDR3 DNA: TGTGCCAGCAGTCCAATGAGGGGCGCGAACACCGGGGAGCTGTTTTTT

V gene: TRBV18
J gene: TRBJ2-6
clone size: once
D gene: NA
CDR3 protein: CASSPGTEFSGANVLTF
CDR3 DNA: TGTGCCAGCTCACCAGGCACAGAATTCTCTGGGGCCAACGTCCTGACTTTC

V gene: TRBV7-8
J gene: TRBJ1-1
clone size: NA
D gene: TRBD1
CDR3 protein: CASSLEAGGTEAFF
CDR3 DNA: TGTGCCAGCAGCTTAGAAGCAGGGGGCACTGAAGCTTTCTTT

V gene: TRBV6-2/TRBV6-3
J gene: TRBJ2-1
clone size: NA
D gene: NA
CDR3 protein: CASTPRSSYNEQFF
CDR3 DNA: TGTGCCAGCACCCCGAGGAGCTCCTACAATGAGCAGTTCTTC

V gene: TRBV6-2/TRBV6-3
J gene: TRBJ1-5
clone size: NA
D gene: NA
CDR3 protein: CASSPTRGGRTQHF
CDR3 DNA: TGTGCCAGCAGTCCGACCCGGGGGGGGCGGACCCAGCATTTT

V gene: TRBV11-3
J gene: TRBJ1-5
clone size: once
D gene: TRBD1
CDR3 protein: CASSARQGSQPQHF
CDR3 DNA: TGTGCCAGCAGCGCCCGACAGGGGAGCCAGCCCCAGCATTTT

V gene: TRBV28
J gene: TRBJ2-3
clone size: NA
D gene: TRBD2
CDR3 protein: CASSLRGEGWTESDTQYF
CDR3 DNA: TGTGCCAGCAGTTTACGCGGGGAGGGGTGGACGGAATCAGATACGCAGTATTTT

V gene: TRBV5-4
J gene: TRBJ1-1
clone size: NA
D gene: NA
CDR3 protein: CASGPRDQNTEAFF
CDR3 DNA: TGTGCCAGCGGCCCCCGGGACCAAAACACTGAAGCTTTCTTT

V gene: TRBV10-2
J gene: TRBJ2-1
clone size: NA
D gene: NA
CDR3 protein: CASALLWTDPGGNEQFF
CDR3 DNA: TGCGCCAGCGCTTTACTTTGGACAGACCCGGGAGGCAATGAGCAGTTCTTC

V gene: TRBV5-4
J gene: TRBJ2-1
clone size: few
D gene: NA
CDR3 protein: CASSIARYNEQFF
CDR3 DNA: TGTGCCAGCAGCATCGCTAGATACAATGAGCAGTTCTTC

V gene: TRBV2
J gene: TRBJ2-1
clone size: NA
D gene: NA
CDR3 protein: CASLVVAPGNEQFF
CDR3 DNA: TGTGCCAGCTTAGTTGTTGCGCCTGGCAATGAGCAGTTCTTC

V gene: TRBV15
J gene: TRBJ1-3
clone size: NA
D gene: NA
CDR3 protein: CAGAGGSSGNTIYF
CDR3 DNA: TGTGCTGGAGCAGGCGGGAGCTCTGGAAACACCATATATTTT

V gene: TRBV19
J gene: TRBJ1-6
clone size: NA
D gene: TRBD1
CDR3 protein: CASSIGTGDNSPLHF
CDR3 DNA: TGTGCCAGTAGTATAGGGACAGGGGATAATTCACCCCTCCACTTT

V gene: TRBV7-2
J gene: TRBJ2-1
clone size: NA
D gene: NA
CDR3 protein: CASSPLGYNEQFF
CDR3 DNA: TGTGCCAGCAGCCCGCTTGGATACAATGAGCAGTTCTTC

V gene: TRBV30
J gene: TRBJ2-2
clone size: NA
D gene: NA
CDR3 protein: CAWNSYTGELFF
CDR3 DNA: TGTGCCTGGAACAGTTACACCGGGGAGCTGTTTTTT

V gene: TRBV7-9
J gene: TRBJ2-3
clone size: NA
D gene: NA
CDR3 protein: CASSTAGRGFADTQYF
CDR3 DNA: TGTGCCAGCAGCACAGCGGGCAGGGGGTTTGCAGATACGCAGTATTTT

V gene: TRBV7-2
J gene: TRBJ2-4
clone size: NA
D gene: TRBD2
CDR3 protein: CASSFSIGEGNIQYF
CDR3 DNA: TGTGCCAGCAGCTTCTCAATTGGGGAGGGAAACATTCAGTACTTC

V gene: TRBV30
J gene: TRBJ2-7
clone size: NA
D gene: NA
CDR3 protein: CAWSDRYEQYF
CDR3 DNA: TGTGCCTGGAGTGACAGGTACGAGCAGTACTTC

V gene: TRBV7-2
J gene: TRBJ1-6
clone size: NA
D gene: NA
CDR3 protein: CASSLDGWQRNSPLHF
CDR3 DNA: TGTGCCAGCAGCTTAGATGGGTGGCAGAGGAATTCACCCCTCCACTTT

V gene: TRBV28
J gene: TRBJ1-5
clone size: NA
D gene: TRBD1
CDR3 protein: CASGQVNQPQHF
CDR3 DNA: TGTGCCAGCGGACAGGTAAATCAGCCCCAGCATTTT

V gene: TRBV18
J gene: TRBJ2-5
clone size: few
D gene: NA
CDR3 protein: CASSPQPTTREAQYF
CDR3 DNA: TGTGCCAGCTCACCACAGCCGACTACAAGAGAAGCCCAGTACTTC

V gene: TRBV7-2
J gene: TRBJ2-3
clone size: NA
D gene: TRBD2
CDR3 protein: CASSLKRGPGADTQYF
CDR3 DNA: TGTGCCAGCAGCTTAAAGCGGGGGCCAGGGGCAGATACGCAGTATTTT

V gene: TRBV7-3
J gene: TRBJ2-3
clone size: NA
D gene: NA
CDR3 protein: CASSAGSDTQYF
CDR3 DNA: TGTGCCAGCAGCGCGGGCTCAGATACGCAGTATTTT

V gene: TRBV27
J gene: TRBJ1-1
clone size: NA
D gene: NA
CDR3 protein: CASSWLGVGTEAFF
CDR3 DNA: TGTGCCAGCAGCTGGTTGGGCGTAGGAACTGAAGCTTTCTTT

V gene: TRBV7-2
J gene: TRBJ2-1
clone size: NA
D gene: TRBD1
CDR3 protein: CASRPQGYNEQFF
CDR3 DNA: TGTGCCAGCAGACCACAGGGGTACAATGAGCAGTTCTTC

V gene: TRBV18
J gene: TRBJ2-1
clone size: NA
D gene: TRBD2
CDR3 protein: CASSSLAGGHNEQFF
CDR3 DNA: TGTGCCAGCTCATCCCTAGCGGGGGGGCACAATGAGCAGTTCTTC

V gene: TRBV2
J gene: TRBJ1-6
clone size: once
D gene: NA
CDR3 protein: CASSEQGLGSPLHF
CDR3 DNA: TGTGCCAGCAGTGAACAAGGATTGGGTTCACCCCTCCACTTT

V gene: TRBV7-3
J gene: TRBJ1-2
clone size: NA
D gene: NA
CDR3 protein: CASSPAGSPYGYTF
CDR3 DNA: TGTGCCAGCAGCCCCGCCGGGTCTCCCTATGGCTACACCTTC

V gene: TRBV27
J gene: TRBJ1-1
clone size: NA
D gene: NA
CDR3 protein: CASSFRENTEAFF
CDR3 DNA: TGTGCCAGCAGTTTCCGTGAGAACACTGAAGCTTTCTTT

V gene: TRBV11-2
J gene: TRBJ2-1
clone size: NA
D gene: NA
CDR3 protein: CASSLGPFPSYNEQFF
CDR3 DNA: TGTGCCAGCAGCTTAGGGCCGTTTCCCTCCTACAATGAGCAGTTCTTC

V gene: TRBV5-4
J gene: TRBJ1-6
clone size: NA
D gene: NA
CDR3 protein: CASSSPTETNSPLHF
CDR3 DNA: TGTGCCAGCAGCTCCCCGACTGAAACAAATTCACCCCTCCACTTT

V gene: TRBV3-1/TRBV3-2
J gene: TRBJ1-6
clone size: once
D gene: TRBD1
CDR3 protein: CASSPPGQPTLHF
CDR3 DNA: TGTGCCAGCAGCCCACCGGGACAGCCCACCCTCCACTTT

V gene: TRBV7-2
J gene: TRBJ1-1
clone size: NA
D gene: NA
CDR3 protein: CASSGQQNTEAFF
CDR3 DNA: TGTGCCAGCAGTGGACAACAGAACACTGAAGCTTTCTTT

V gene: TRBV6-5
J gene: TRBJ1-2
clone size: few
D gene: NA
CDR3 protein: CASSYSWGNYGYTF
CDR3 DNA: TGTGCCAGCAGTTACTCGTGGGGGAACTATGGCTACACCTTC

V gene: TRBV7-6
J gene: TRBJ1-2
clone size: few
D gene: TRBD1
CDR3 protein: CASSPAQGAGYGYTF
CDR3 DNA: TGTGCCAGCAGCCCGGCACAGGGGGCCGGCTATGGCTACACCTTC

V gene: TRBV5-6
J gene: TRBJ2-1
clone size: NA
D gene: NA
CDR3 protein: CASSLWVAVHNEQFF
CDR3 DNA: TGTGCCAGCAGCTTGTGGGTAGCGGTCCACAATGAGCAGTTCTTC

V gene: TRBV14
J gene: TRBJ1-4
clone size: NA
D gene: TRBD1
CDR3 protein: CAGSPGGLMNEKLFF
CDR3 DNA: TGTGCCGGCAGCCCAGGGGGCCTCATGAATGAAAAACTGTTTTTT

V gene: TRBV3-1/TRBV3-2
J gene: TRBJ2-2
clone size: NA
D gene: NA
CDR3 protein: CASSQDFSTKNTGELFF
CDR3 DNA: TGTGCCAGCAGCCAAGATTTCAGCACCAAAAACACCGGGGAGCTGTTTTTT

V gene: TRBV28
J gene: TRBJ2-3
clone size: NA
D gene: NA
CDR3 protein: CASSTDPGDTQYF
CDR3 DNA: TGTGCCAGCAGTACCGACCCCGGGGATACGCAGTATTTT

V gene: TRBV6-5
J gene: TRBJ1-4
clone size: NA
D gene: NA
CDR3 protein: CASSLPGRREKLFF
CDR3 DNA: TGTGCCAGCAGTTTGCCGGGACGCCGAGAAAAACTGTTTTTT

V gene: TRBV6-5
J gene: TRBJ2-7
clone size: NA
D gene: NA
CDR3 protein: CASRQAAYEQYF
CDR3 DNA: TGTGCCAGCAGACAGGCGGCCTACGAGCAGTACTTC

V gene: TRBV9
J gene: TRBJ2-6
clone size: NA
D gene: NA
CDR3 protein: CASSVGMSGYGANVLTF
CDR3 DNA: TGTGCCAGCAGCGTTGGTATGTCGGGGTATGGGGCCAACGTCCTGACTTTC

V gene: TRBV6-2/TRBV6-3
J gene: TRBJ1-1
clone size: NA
D gene: NA
CDR3 protein: CASSQVVTRNTEAFF
CDR3 DNA: TGTGCCAGCAGTCAGGTAGTTACGCGGAACACTGAAGCTTTCTTT

V gene: TRBV18
J gene: TRBJ1-2
clone size: once
D gene: NA
CDR3 protein: CASSPGAANYGYTF
CDR3 DNA: TGTGCCAGCTCACCAGGAGCAGCTAACTATGGCTACACCTTC